A single sample is the source of the 20 T cell receptor beta chains below, sequenced in a study of T cells in Graves' hyperthyroidism and ophthalmopathy. RNA transcripts served as the template for amplifying TCR beta CDR3 regions. TCR CDR3 underwent first-round RT-PCR with the HTBI primer set. TCRdb fed the multiplex PCR reads into MiXCR, producing one record per CDR3 protein. Counted here are 300,000 to 400,000 distinct CDR3 sequences, less than 15% occurring once; the ten biggest clones make up around a tenth. Sequenced: blood. The receptors here all came from a woman younger than 30 with Graves' hyperthyroidism.

This clonotype was observed at least ten times. The chain carries TRBV30 and TRBJ1-1; D is uncertain. V lost 4 bases and J lost 1, with 10 bases in between. Germline V gene lookup returns CDR1 GTSNPN and CDR2 SVGIG (reference sequence). This CDR3 has 13 amino acids. In nucleotides, the CDR3 is TGTGCCTGGATGAATCACAGGAACACTGAAGCTTTCTTT. This encodes CAWMNHRNTEAFF.

This clonotype has at least ten counts. The V and J genes are TRBV7-2 and TRBJ1-2; D gene unclear. V lost 7 bases and J lost 8, with 17 bases in between. Germline CDR1 reads SGHTA; CDR2 reads FQGNSA. CDR3 length: 13 residues. Here the CDR3 reads CASIIAGLGGYTF. The CDR3 region has the DNA TGTGCCAGCATTATAGCGGGATTAGGAGGCTACACCTTC.

A remark on this clonotype: This may be a read error, as it is one base from a much larger clone. The chain has TRBV28 and TRBJ1-2, with 7 positions matching TRBD1. This CDR3 contains 13 residues. Germline V gene data show CDR1 as MDHEN and CDR2 as SYDVKM. V lost 8 bases to trimming and J lost 4 bases; unmatched junction nucleotides: 7. The CDR3 reads CASGDSPSYGYTF. The DNA of the CDR3 is TGTGCCAGCGGGGACAGTCCCTCCTATGGCTACACCTTC.

This clonotype came up many times. V usage is TRBV2 and J usage is TRBJ2-4, with D possibly TRBD2 on 6 matching bases. The V and J ends lost 8 bases and 3 bases respectively, with 14 bases between them. CDR1 and CDR2 (germline): SNHLY, FYNNEI. This CDR3 contains 14 residues. The CDR3 DNA sequence: TGTGCCAGCGAAAACCGGGGGTACAAAAACATTCAGTACTTC. This sequence encodes CASENRGYKNIQYF.

This rearrangement joins TRBV27 to TRBJ2-2; 7 bases line up with TRBD2. The V and J ends lost 5 bases and 4 bases, in that order; junction bases with no gene match: 10. There are 16 residues in the CDR3. The germline V gene has CDR1 MNHEY and CDR2 SMNVEV (reference sequence). The CDR3 spells CASSLRGGSGTGELFF. The CDR3 coding sequence is TGTGCCAGCAGTCTTAGGGGCGGGAGTGGCACCGGGGAGCTGTTTTTT.

This clonotype was detected many times. The chain is built from TRBV6-2 or TRBV6-3 and TRBJ1-1, with D unresolved. V lost 5 bases and J 4 bases, leaving 8 bases between the germline ends. The CDR3 covers 12 residues. Germline assignment: CDR1 MNHEY and CDR2 SVGEGT. CDR3 region: CASSTARTEAFF. DNA for the CDR3: TGTGCCAGCAGTACGGCGCGCACTGAAGCTTTCTTT.

This clonotype has at least ten counts. J is TRBJ1-4 and V is TRBV5-1; D gene ambiguous. This CDR3 is 15 amino acids long. CDR1 and CDR2 from the germline V gene are SGHRS and YFSETQ. The V end lost 4 bases, the J end lost 0 bases, and 10 bases lay between the germline ends. The CDR3 coding sequence is TGCGCCAGCAGCGCCCAGGACCCAACTAATGAAAAACTGTTTTTT. Its protein is CASSAQDPTNEKLFF. Using reference TRBV5-1 and TRBJ1-4 for the parts outside the CDR3, the full variable domain is KAGVTQTPRYLIKTRGQQVTLSCSPISGHRSVSWYQQTPGQGLQFLFEYFSETQRNKGNFPGRFSGRQFSNSRSEMNVSTLELGDSALYLCASSAQDPTNEKLFFGSGTQLSVL.

This clonotype occurred many times. This sequence joins TRBV4-3 and TRBJ2-1; D unclear. This CDR3 is 14 amino acids long. CDR1 is LGHNA, CDR2 YSLEER, per germline. V was shortened by 0 bases and J by 3 bases, with 6 bases between the two germline ends. The CDR3 DNA follows: TGCGCCAGCAGCCAAGAGCAGGTCTACAATGAGCAGTTCTTC. Its translation is CASSQEQVYNEQFF.

In its sample, this clonotype was seen many times. This chain connects TRBV18 to TRBJ2-1; no definite D call. The CDR3 loop spans 14 amino acids. Germline V gives CDR1 KGHSH, CDR2 LQKENI. V was shortened by 2 bases and J by 6 bases, with 11 bases between the two germline ends. The CDR3 sequence: CASSPWADVNEQFF. The CDR3 bases are TGTGCCAGCTCACCATGGGCAGATGTCAATGAGCAGTTCTTC.

This clonotype was seen ten or more times. A junction boundary mismatches the germline segment, possibly from a read error. The chain is built from TRBV20-1 and TRBJ2-3; 8 bases agree with TRBD2. CDR1 and CDR2 (germline): DFQATT, SNEGSKA (reference sequence). CDR3 length: 14 amino acids. Here the CDR3 reads CSTRKAGGPDTQYF. The CDR3 DNA follows: TGCAGTACTAGAAAGGCGGGGGGCCCAGATACGCAGTATTTT.

Details on this clonotype: A read error may explain this, as a much larger clone is one base away. The CDR3 sequence: CASSSDVGTEALF. The DNA of the CDR3 is TGTGCCAGCAGTTCCGACGTTGGCACTGAAGCTCTCTTT. The V call is TRBV6-5, the J call TRBJ1-1; no clear D. From germline, CDR1 is MNHEY and CDR2 SVGAGI. The CDR3 extends over 13 amino acids.

This clonotype was picked up a small number of times. The chain uses TRBV6-2 or TRBV6-3 and TRBJ2-7; 14 nucleotides align to TRBD2. The J segment lost 7 bases and the V segment lost 7 bases, leaving 6 bases of the junction unmatched. This CDR3 region has 14 residues. Germline CDR1 and CDR2: MNHEY and SVGEGT. CDR3 nucleotides: TGTGCCAGCAATATAGGACTAGCGGGGGGTGAGCAGTACTTC. It codes for CASNIGLAGGEQYF.

This clonotype was observed a handful of times. This rearrangement joins TRBV28 to TRBJ2-1, with a possible D match to TRBD1 (6 bases). CDR1 is MDHEN, CDR2 SYDVKM, per germline. The ends were cut back, 8 bases at V and 0 bases at J, with 26 bases in the middle. The CDR3 has 19 amino acids. The CDR3: CASGTHRGQLFSSYNEQFF. Written as DNA, the CDR3 is TGTGCCAGCGGGACGCACCGGGGACAACTTTTTAGCTCCTACAATGAGCAGTTCTTC.

Note on this clonotype: This clone may be a read error of a much larger clone one base away. V is TRBV7-2 and J is TRBJ2-7; possibly TRBD2 for D (6 bases). Germline V gene sequence: CDR1 SGHTA, CDR2 FQGNSA. The V end was cut by 1 base, the J end by 9 bases, with 19 bases between. The CDR3 is 15 residues long. This CDR3 is CASSLVLAALGGQYF. In DNA, the CDR3 is TGTGCCAGCAGCTTAGTACTCGCGGCCTTGGGGGGGCAGTACTTC.

There are many counts of this clonotype. The V and J genes are TRBV27 and TRBJ2-3; no definite D call. The CDR3 covers 14 residues. The ends were cut back, 2 bases at V and 2 bases at J, with 8 bases in the middle. Per the germline V gene, CDR1 is MNHEY and CDR2 is SMNVEV (reference sequence). As DNA, the CDR3 is TGTGCCAGCAGTTTAGGGGTTTTCACAGATACGCAGTATTTT. Translating gives CASSLGVFTDTQYF.

This clonotype was detected a few times. The V and J genes are TRBV5-6 and TRBJ1-3; 7 bases line up with TRBD1. Germline assignment: CDR1 SGHDT and CDR2 YYEEEE. The CDR3 extends over 16 amino acids. The junction had 12 bases not matched to a gene; V was cut back by 9 bases and J by 0 bases. The CDR3 region has the DNA TGTGCCACCACGTACACAGGGGCGACCTCTGGAAACACCATATATTTT. It yields the protein CATTYTGATSGNTIYF. Using reference TRBV5-6 and TRBJ1-3 for the parts outside the CDR3, the full variable domain is DAGVTQSPTHLIKTRGQQVTLRCSPKSGHDTVSWYQQALGQGPQFIFQYYEEEERQRGNFPDRFSGHQFPNYSSELNVNALLLGDSALYLCATTYTGATSGNTIYFGEGSWLTVV.

This clonotype was seen many times. The chain uses TRBV12-3 or TRBV12-4 and TRBJ1-1, with a weak D call TRBD1 (5 bases). Deletions cut 6 bases from V and 8 bases from J, with 19 bases between. CDR3 length equals 14 residues. DNA of the CDR3: TGTGCCAGCAGCCAACATGGGACCGACGCGGAAGCTTTCTTT. It translates to CASSQHGTDAEAFF.

This clonotype was detected many times. This rearrangement joins TRBV28 to TRBJ1-1; D remains unclear. V lost 5 bases and J 2 bases, leaving 3 bases between the germline ends. This CDR3 comprises 11 residues. Germline V lookup: CDR1 MDHEN, CDR2 SYDVKM. The CDR3 region is CASSHNTEAFF. CDR3 DNA: TGTGCCAGCAGTCATAACACTGAAGCTTTCTTT.

This clonotype was observed at least ten times. V gene TRBV6-2 or TRBV6-3 combines with J gene TRBJ2-5, with a tentative D call TRBD1 (6 bases). The germline V gene encodes CDR1 MNHEY and CDR2 SVGEGT. Trimming took 4 bases from V and 1 from J, leaving 13 bases between them. The CDR3 runs to 15 residues. The CDR3 region is CASSSVRGFQETQYF. CDR3 DNA: TGTGCCAGCAGTTCGGTTAGGGGGTTCCAAGAGACCCAGTACTTC.

The chain recombines TRBV2 with TRBJ1-5, with TRBD1 matching over 7 bases. The CDR3 contains 15 residues. V shed 4 bases, J shed 3 bases, and the junction held 6 bases outside the gene matches. Looked up from germline, CDR1 is SNHLY and CDR2 is FYNNEI. The CDR3 DNA is TGTGCCAGCAGTGGCCGACAGGGCTTCAATCAGCCCCAGCATTTT. Its protein is CASSGRQGFNQPQHF.